This T cell receptor (beta chain) originates from a study of monozygotic twins with inflammatory bowel disease. Study-wide results and limits: Compared with healthy twins, IBD patients shared fewer clonotypes with others, especially with disease activity.

On this clonotype: What it binds is not known.

CDR3 length: 16 amino acids. TCRdb derives one entry per CDR3 protein from the 5' RACE reads, leaving out DNA. Reported are approximately 110,000 distinct CDR3 sequences; the ten largest clones contain about an eighth. The chain recombines TRBV12-3 or TRBV12-4 with TRBJ2-1. Sample: blood. The clonotype comes from a human donor with ulcerative colitis or Crohn's disease, or a healthy co-twin of an affected twin (not recorded which). This CDR3 reads CASSLSAMSSYNEQFF.